Presented here are 22 T cell receptor beta chains from one specimen sequenced in a study of T cell changes during pregnancy in multiple sclerosis. TCRdb's table, derived via immunoSEQ multiplex PCR, lists solely in-frame clones and lacks some. This sample has around 37,000 clones, with about 88% found just once. Sequences were derived from CD8+ T cells from peripheral blood mononuclear cells, sampled in the third trimester of pregnancy. The origin of the receptors is a female donor with multiple sclerosis, enrolled in a pregnancy study.

The V and J genes are TRBV6-5 and TRBJ1-4, with TRBD1 as a possible D gene (6 bases). V shed 6 bases and J shed 8 bases, with 7 bases lying between them. The germline gives CDR1 MNHEY, CDR2 SVGAGI. The CDR3 length is 11 residues. Written as DNA, the CDR3 is TGTGCCAGCAGCCAGGGGGAAAAACTGTTTTTT. It translates to CASSQGEKLFF.

The chain joins TRBV6-5 to TRBJ1-6; D unresolved. Looked up from germline, CDR1 is MNHEY and CDR2 is SVGAGI. V lost 6 bases and J 5 bases, leaving 11 bases between the germline ends. The length of the CDR3 is 14 residues. The CDR3 loop is CASSFGWDNSPLHF. The CDR3 nucleotides are TGTGCCAGCAGCTTCGGGTGGGATAATTCACCCCTCCACTTT.

This clone appeared a few times. V gene TRBV4-3 combines with J gene TRBJ2-2; tentative D call: TRBD1 (9 bases). Germline CDR1 and CDR2: LGHNA and YSLEER. Trimming took 0 bases from V and 5 from J, leaving 16 bases between them. The CDR3 consists of 17 residues. The CDR3 loop is CASSQEVAGQGTGELFF. The CDR3 region has the DNA TGCGCCAGCAGCCAAGAAGTAGCGGGACAGGGTACCGGGGAGCTGTTTTTT.

The chain uses TRBV2 and TRBJ1-1; D ambiguous. The length of the CDR3 is 13 residues. Germline V gene lookup returns CDR1 SNHLY and CDR2 FYNNEI. V was shortened by 1 base and J by 4 bases, with 7 bases between the two germline ends. The CDR3 DNA reads as TGTGCCAGCAGTGAAGAACTTTCCACTGAAGCTTTCTTT. This sequence encodes CASSEELSTEAFF.

The CDR3: CASGLAGGTVNEQFF. CDR3 in DNA: TGTGCCAGCGGACTAGCGGGGGGTACAGTCAATGAGCAGTTCTTC. The rearrangement links TRBV6-5 to TRBJ2-1; 14 positions match TRBD2. V lost 8 bases and J lost 6; bases outside the gene matches: 6. The germline gives CDR1 MNHEY, CDR2 SVGAGI. The CDR3 is 15 residues long.

This chain links TRBV5-1 with TRBJ2-7; 8 bases match TRBD2. CDR3 length: 13 amino acids. The V segment lost 2 bases and the J segment 6 bases; nucleotides outside the gene matches: 4. The germline V gene encodes CDR1 SGHRS and CDR2 YFSETQ. The CDR3 sequence: CASSFRGGLEQYF. CDR3 DNA: TGCGCCAGCAGCTTTCGGGGGGGCCTCGAGCAGTACTTC.

The chain recombines TRBV6-4 with TRBJ2-3; 10 bases align to TRBD2. The CDR3 contains 16 residues. Trimming at V came to 2 bases and at J to 3 bases, leaving 5 bases not matched to a gene. CDR1 is MRHNA, CDR2 SNTAGT, per germline. Here the CDR3 reads CASSDRAGGGTDTQYF. CDR3 nucleotide sequence: TGTGCCAGCAGTGACCGAGCGGGGGGGGGTACAGATACGCAGTATTTT.

The rearrangement joins TRBV6-5 to TRBJ2-1, with D maybe TRBD2 (7 bases). This CDR3 contains 15 residues. V was shortened by 6 bases and J by 6 bases, with 18 bases between the two germline ends. Germline CDR1 is MNHEY and CDR2 is SVGAGI. The CDR3 loop reads CASRALAGARNEQFF. The CDR3 DNA follows: TGTGCCAGCAGGGCCCTGGCGGGGGCTCGCAATGAGCAGTTCTTC.

This clone was found once. This sequence joins TRBV7-6 and TRBJ2-7, with a tentative D call TRBD1 (5 bases). The V gene lost 1 base and the J gene lost 1 base, with 8 bases spanning the gap. The germline V gene encodes CDR1 SGHVS and CDR2 FNYEAQ. CDR3 length: 14 amino acids. CDR3 nucleotides: TGTGCCAGCAGCTTAGGTGGGGCGTCCTACGAGCAGTACTTC. This translates into CASSLGGASYEQYF.

Relative to its sample, this clone is medium-sized. This sequence joins TRBV30 and TRBJ2-2; the match to TRBD2 covers 12 bases. This CDR3 has 15 residues. Germline loops: CDR1 GTSNPN, CDR2 SVGIG (reference sequence). The V gene end was trimmed by 5 bases and the J gene end by 3 bases; junction bases not matched to a gene: 4. CDR3: CAWSSGGVDTGELFF. The CDR3 DNA is TGTGCCTGGTCTAGCGGGGGGGTGGACACCGGGGAGCTGTTTTTT.

The rearrangement joins TRBV6-5 to TRBJ1-2; tentatively, D is TRBD1 (6 bases). The CDR3 totals 15 residues. Trimming cost V 2 bases and J 6 bases, with 16 bases left between them. Germline CDR1 MNHEY, CDR2 SVGAGI. DNA for the CDR3: TGTGCCAGCAGTTACGGCGGACAGCTATCGGATGGCTACACCTTC. Protein: CASSYGGQLSDGYTF.

The chain is built from TRBV12-5 and TRBJ1-1, with D possibly being TRBD1 (5 bases). This CDR3 comprises 13 residues. V lost 6 bases to trimming and J lost 5 bases, with 13 bases between them. Germline CDR1 reads LGHNT; CDR2 reads FRNRAP. The CDR3 reads CASGRRGGTEAFF. For the CDR3, the DNA is TGTGCTAGTGGCCGCCGCGGGGGGACTGAAGCTTTCTTT.

The chain has TRBV9 and TRBJ2-6; 10 bases map to TRBD1. V lost 0 bases, J lost 0 bases, and 15 bases stayed unmatched. This CDR3 region has 22 residues. CDR1 is SGDLS and CDR2 is YYNGEE in the germline V gene. CDR3 amino acids: CASSVEGRRDRGDSSGANVLTF. CDR3 coding DNA: TGTGCCAGCAGCGTAGAAGGGAGAAGGGACAGGGGTGACAGCTCTGGGGCCAACGTCCTGACTTTC.

This sequence joins TRBV30 and TRBJ2-6; TRBD2 might be the D (5 bases). The V gene lost 1 base and the J gene lost 0 bases, with 16 bases spanning the gap. CDR3 size: 18 residues. Germline assignment: CDR1 GTSNPN and CDR2 SVGIG (reference sequence). The CDR3 DNA sequence: TGTGCCTGGAGTGGACTATCCGGTGTGGACTCTGGGGCCAACGTCCTGACTTTC. This sequence encodes CAWSGLSGVDSGANVLTF.

The chain is built from TRBV5-6 and TRBJ2-1, with TRBD2 matching 10 bases. This CDR3 comprises 16 residues. V lost 0 bases, J lost 8 bases, and 8 bases stayed unmatched. Germline lookup yields CDR1 SGHDT and CDR2 YYEEEE. In nucleotides, the CDR3 is TGTGCCAGCAGCTTGGAGCTAGCGGGGGTGTGGGATGAGCAGTTCTTC. Amino acids: CASSLELAGVWDEQFF.

The chain employs TRBV9 and TRBJ1-2, with D perhaps TRBD1 (6 bases). Germline assignment: CDR1 SGDLS and CDR2 YYNGEE. The CDR3 has 16 residues. Trimming pared 0 bases from V and 4 bases from J, leaving 16 bases between. The CDR3 DNA is TGTGCCAGCAGCGTAGACCTCAGGGTGGGGGCCTATGGCTACACCTTC. Encoded protein: CASSVDLRVGAYGYTF.

The count of this clone is one. This chain joins TRBV19 and TRBJ2-1; 13 positions match TRBD2. The CDR3 sequence is 16 residues long. J was trimmed by 0 bases and V by 10 bases; bases with no gene match: 6. Germline V lookup: CDR1 LNHDA, CDR2 SQIVND (reference sequence). This CDR3 reads CAIGTSGDDSYNEQFF. As DNA, the CDR3 is TGTGCCATAGGGACTAGCGGGGACGACTCCTACAATGAGCAGTTCTTC.

The rearrangement uses TRBV6-5 and TRBJ2-2, with 8 bases that match TRBD2. Looked up from germline, CDR1 is MNHEY and CDR2 is SVGAGI. V dropped 6 bases and J dropped 6; count of bases not matched to a gene: 6. The CDR3 covers 14 residues. The chain's CDR3 is CASSPSSGPGELFF. The CDR3 nucleotides read TGTGCCAGCAGCCCCTCTAGCGGGCCCGGGGAGCTGTTTTTT.

V usage is TRBV7-9 and J usage is TRBJ2-1, with D uncertain. Germline values: CDR1 SEHNR, CDR2 FQNEAQ (reference sequence). The V and J ends lost 1 base and 2 bases respectively, with 12 bases between them. CDR3 length: 16 residues. Here the CDR3 reads CASSLVVKITYNEQFF. In DNA, the CDR3 is TGTGCCAGCAGCTTAGTTGTCAAAATCACCTACAATGAGCAGTTCTTC.

This rearrangement joins TRBV7-2 to TRBJ1-1, with 8 bases fitting TRBD1. In germline, CDR1 is SGHTA, CDR2 FQGNSA. Trimming at V came to 3 bases and at J to 1 base, leaving 7 bases not matched to a gene. This CDR3 contains 16 residues. The CDR3 is CASSLLQGAPNTEAFF. In DNA form, the CDR3 reads TGTGCCAGCAGCTTGCTTCAGGGGGCCCCGAACACTGAAGCTTTCTTT.

As DNA, the CDR3 is TGCGCCAGCAGCCGGACAGGGGGCGAATCCGAGCAGTACTTC. Encoded protein: CASSRTGGESEQYF. The V call is TRBV10-1, the J call TRBJ2-7; 11 nucleotides line up with TRBD1. The CDR3 is 14 residues long. Germline CDR1 is WNHNN and CDR2 is SYGVQD (reference sequence). Losses at the gene ends were 6 bases for V and 6 bases for J; bases not matched to a gene: 7.

The V and J genes are TRBV30 and TRBJ2-5; D is undetermined. Germline V CDR1 and CDR2: GTSNPN, SVGIG (reference sequence). V was clipped by 1 base and J by 1 base, with 7 bases between them. This CDR3 comprises 13 residues. CDR3: CAWSAALQETQYF. For the CDR3, the DNA is TGTGCCTGGAGTGCCGCGCTCCAAGAGACCCAGTACTTC.